This TCR beta chain was captured in a study of T-cell reconstitution after alpha-beta-depleted transplantation in children. There are many counts of this clonotype. Preparing the TCRbeta library involved the use of unique molecular identifiers. TCRdb reanalysed the PCR reads using MiXCR and keeps one entry per CDR3 protein. The sample lists roughly 8,100 distinct CDR3 sequences, 10% to 15% occurring once. This CDR3 is 15 amino acids long. Germline CDR1 is SQVTM and CDR2 is ANQGSEA. Trimming shortened V by 1 base and J by 1 base, and 13 bases separated the two germline ends. The chain joins TRBV29-1 to TRBJ2-5, with D uncertain. The input for sequencing was PBMCs, mostly from graft donor cells, taken 60 days after TCRalphabeta/CD19-depleted stem cell transplant. The receptor comes from a patient between 2 and 9 years old who had a stem cell transplant for inherited bone marrow failure, so the T cells may come from the graft donor. CDR3 in amino acids: CSVEGPFPSQETQYF. CDR3 coding DNA: TGCAGCGTTGAAGGTCCTTTCCCATCCCAAGAGACCCAGTACTTC.